Detailed here is one TCR beta chain. In the study's own analysis: Nucleated cell number was recorded as an estimate derived from reference gene primer amplification. Assay used: immunoSEQ multiplex PCR; TCRdb lists only in-frame clones, some missing. The V and J calls and clone size come from that table; D and trimming were worked out from the DNA. The sample lists some 70,000 clones; approximately 79% were seen once. This sample was taken from a study of blood T cell repertoires in COVID-19. Across the study: The United States, Italy and Spain provided the acute and convalescent COVID-19 samples. The analysed material was cDNA or gDNA that came from T cells, B-cell-depleted T cells, or PBMCs.

The sequenced sample was peripheral blood. The TCR originated in a man aged 60 to 69 with acute or convalescent COVID-19.

CDR3 coding DNA: TGTGCCACTCACTTCGGAGGGATCGGAAACACCATATATTTT. Its translation is CATHFGGIGNTIYF. V usage is TRBV19 and J usage is TRBJ1-3; D remains unclear. Germline values: CDR1 LNHDA, CDR2 SQIVND (reference sequence). With 10 bases removed from V and 4 bases from J, the gap between germline ends came to 17 bases. The CDR3 is made up of 14 amino acids.